The 8 T cell receptor delta chains reported below all come from one sample, sequenced in a study of DNA immune sequencing with unique molecular identifiers. A 32-plex genomic DNA assay used primers for all 8 TRDV and 4 TRDJ genes. A 12-nucleotide UMI was added during three to four barcoding PCR cycles before adapter PCR. TCRdb processed the multiplex PCR reads again with the CATT caller. The sample records some 2,200 delta-chain clones, over 10% being singletons. The sequenced sample consisted of gamma-delta T cells enriched from blood buffy coat, or unenriched PBMCs (not recorded which). The receptors shown here come from a human donor in good health.

Worth noting for this clone: A far larger clone is only one base removed, so a read error is likely. Distinct nucleotide sequences in the sample also encode this CDR3. V gene TRAV29/DV5 combines with J gene TRDJ1; the D is unclear. As TCRdb names no J gene, one was assigned here on the basis of a DNA match to germline. Looked up from germline, CDR1 is NSMFDY and CDR2 is ISSIKDK. The CDR3 runs to 21 residues. The CDR3 is CAAMDYFPPANVEDLTDKLIF. CDR3 sequence (DNA): TGTGCAGCAATGGATTATTTTCCACCAGCGAACGTAGAGGACCTTACCGACAAACTCATCTTT.

In its sample, this clone was seen a few times. This likely stems from a read error, as it lies one base from a far larger clone. Other DNA variants within this sample encode the same CDR3. The chain uses TRDV2 and TRDJ1; 12 positions agree with TRDD3. In germline, CDR1 is GEAIGNYY, CDR2 EKD. The V segment lost 1 base and the J segment 0 bases; nucleotides outside the gene matches: 14. This CDR3 has 20 amino acids. This CDR3 is CACDTAFTGGYRGDTDKLIF. The CDR3 DNA reads as TGTGCCTGTGACACAGCCTTTACTGGGGGATACCGTGGGGACACCGATAAACTCATCTTT.

This clone has just a few counts. The TCRdb protein, from a much larger clone, departs from this DNA's translation at residue 7, likely by read error; the protein shown derives from the DNA. V gene TRDV2 combines with J gene TRDJ3, with D tentatively TRDD3 (6 bases). V was cut by 1 base and J by 0 bases, with 15 bases left in between. Germline CDR1 is GEAIGNYY and CDR2 is EKD. The CDR3 is made up of 19 amino acids. CDR3 DNA: TGTGCCTGTGACACGGGGGAGCTACGGAGCTCCTGGGACACCCGACAGATGTTTTTC. It translates to CACDTGELRSSWDTRQMFF.

This clone occurred a few times. Although no V gene was called, TRDJ4 is the J gene; the table names TRDD3, a call not compared with the DNA. The length of the CDR3 is 18 residues. CDR3 coding DNA: TGTGCTCTTGGGGGGCCTTCCTACGTGCTGGGGGATATAGGAGCCCTGATCTTT. It yields the protein CALGGPSYVLGDIGALIF.

Note on this clone: The amino acid sequence in TCRdb belongs to a much larger clone and departs from this DNA's translation at residue 6, likely a sequencing read error; the sequence shown is translated from the DNA. The chain is built from TRDV2 and TRDJ1, with D tentatively TRDD3 (6 bases). Per germline, CDR1 GEAIGNYY and CDR2 EKD. Trimming removed 2 bases from V and 0 bases from J, with 18 bases in between. The CDR3 spans 17 residues. The CDR3 DNA is TGTGCCTGTGACAAACAGGGGGACCCCCCCTACACCGATAAACTCATCTTT. It translates to CACDKQGDPPYTDKLIF.

With regard to this clone: With a far larger clone one base away, a read error is the likely cause. The same CDR3 is also encoded by other DNA sequences in this sample. The chain employs TRDV2 and TRDJ1, with 8 bases identical to TRDD3. Germline V lookup: CDR1 GEAIGNYY, CDR2 EKD. The junction had 14 bases not matched to a gene; V was cut back by 0 bases and J by 0 bases. This CDR3 spans 19 amino acids. The CDR3, as DNA: TGTGCCTGTGACACCATATCCTCTGGGGGACTATCGTACACCGATAAACTCATCTTT. Protein product: CACDTISSGGLSYTDKLIF.

Note on this clone: A read error is the likely source, as a far larger clone sits one nucleotide away. In the same sample, other DNA sequences code for this CDR3. The chain links TRDV2 to TRDJ1; 7 bases are a match to TRDD3. The CDR3 totals 15 residues. In germline, CDR1 is GEAIGNYY, CDR2 EKD. This CDR3 reads CACDLLGTDTDKLIF. The DNA for the CDR3 is TGTGCCTGTGACCTACTGGGGACAGACACCGATAAACTGATCTTT.

This clone is termed medium-sized (0.01 to 0.1%). This rearrangement joins TRDV1 to TRDJ1, with 10 nucleotides matching TRDD3. No J gene is reported in TCRdb; it was inferred here by comparing the DNA with germline. The germline gives CDR1 TSWWSYY, CDR2 QGS. This CDR3 comprises 24 residues. Trimming took 4 bases from V and 0 from J; bases not matched to a gene: 29. The CDR3 loop is CALGGLRPSYTKVWGIKDTDKLIF. CDR3 nucleotide sequence: TGTGCTCTTGGGGGACTCCGGCCTTCCTATACGAAGGTCTGGGGGATAAAAGACACCGATAAACTCATCTTT.